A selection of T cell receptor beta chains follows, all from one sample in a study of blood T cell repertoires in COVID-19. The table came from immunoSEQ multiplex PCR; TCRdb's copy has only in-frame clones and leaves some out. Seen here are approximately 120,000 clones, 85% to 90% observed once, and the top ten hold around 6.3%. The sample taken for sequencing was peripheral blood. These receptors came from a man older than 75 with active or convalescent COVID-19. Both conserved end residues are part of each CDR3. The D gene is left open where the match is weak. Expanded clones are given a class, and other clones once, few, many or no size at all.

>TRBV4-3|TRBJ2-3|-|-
TGCGCCAGCAGCCAACCGGGAGCAGATACGCAGTATTTT
CASSQPGADTQYF
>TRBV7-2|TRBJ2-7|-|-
TGTGCCAGCAGCTTACGGAGTGATGGGTACGAGCAGTACTTC
CASSLRSDGYEQYF
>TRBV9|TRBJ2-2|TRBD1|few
TGTGCCAGCAGCGCGCCAGGGACAGGGAACACCGGGGAGCTGTTTTTT
CASSAPGTGNTGELFF
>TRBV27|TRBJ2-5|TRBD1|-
TGTGCCAGCAGTTGGACAGGGGAGGCGGAGACCCAGTACTTC
CASSWTGEAETQYF
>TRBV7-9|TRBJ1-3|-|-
TGTGCCAGCAGCGTCGCGGGGGACTCTGGAAACACCATATATTTT
CASSVAGDSGNTIYF
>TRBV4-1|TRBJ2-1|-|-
TGCGCCAGCAGCCTTCTGATCCATCGAGGCTCCTACAATGAGCAGTTCTTC
CASSLLIHRGSYNEQFF
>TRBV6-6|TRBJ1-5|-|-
TGTGCCAGCAGTTACTCGGCCAGGGGCGTTGGTCAGCCCCAGCATTTT
CASSYSARGVGQPQHF
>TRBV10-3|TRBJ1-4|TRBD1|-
TGTGCCATCAGTGAGTCCCTTGGACAGGGGCTTCTTGCAACTAATGAAAAACTGTTTTTT
CAISESLGQGLLATNEKLFF
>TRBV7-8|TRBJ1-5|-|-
TGTGCCAGCAGCCCAGTGGTACGGGGGGATCAGCCCCAGCATTTT
CASSPVVRGDQPQHF
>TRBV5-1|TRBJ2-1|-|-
TGCGCCAGCAGCTTGTCCCGCAGCTCCTACAATGAGCAGTTCTTC
CASSLSRSSYNEQFF
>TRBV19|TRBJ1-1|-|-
TGTGCCAGTAGTATAGTTGGGGCTTACACTGAAGCTTTCTTT
CASSIVGAYTEAFF
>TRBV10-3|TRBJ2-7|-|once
TGTGCCATCAGTGAGTACCGGGAGTCCTACGAGCAGTACTTC
CAISEYRESYEQYF
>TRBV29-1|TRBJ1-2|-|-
TGCAGCGGGGGGCGGGGGGACGGCTATGGCTACACCTTC
CSGGRGDGYGYTF
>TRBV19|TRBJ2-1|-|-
TGTGCCAGTAGTCCGCAGACTGGGGGAGGGGGGCAGTTCTTC
CASSPQTGGGGQFF
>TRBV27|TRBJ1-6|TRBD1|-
TGTGCCAGCAGTCCCGGGACAGGGGCCAATTCACCCCTCCACTTT
CASSPGTGANSPLHF
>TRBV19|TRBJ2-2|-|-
TGTGCCAGTAGTATGCCCAGGGGAGTCACCGGGGAGCTGTTTTTT
CASSMPRGVTGELFF
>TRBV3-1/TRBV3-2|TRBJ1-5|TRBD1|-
TGTGCCAGCAGCCACGCCGGACAGGGCAATCAGCCCCAGCATTTT
CASSHAGQGNQPQHF
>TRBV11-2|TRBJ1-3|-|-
TGTGCCAGCAGCCACGGACAGAGAGGAAACACCATATATTTT
CASSHGQRGNTIYF
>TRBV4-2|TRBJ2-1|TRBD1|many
TGTGCCAGCAGCCAAGATGGGACAGAAAACAATGAGCAGTTCTTC
CASSQDGTENNEQFF
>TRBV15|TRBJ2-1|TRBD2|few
TGTGCCACCAGCAGTCTAGCGGGGGGGCGGGGTGAGCAGTTCTTC
CATSSLAGGRGEQFF
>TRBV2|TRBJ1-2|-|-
TGTGCCAGCGGCCTGACAGGATATGGCTACACCTTC
CASGLTGYGYTF
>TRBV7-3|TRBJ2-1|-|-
TGTGCCAGCAGCCCTCTGTTTGCCCCTAACAATGAGCAGTTCTTC
CASSPLFAPNNEQFF
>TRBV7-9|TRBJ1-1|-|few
TGTGCCAGCAGCTTAACCAGGGCAGGGAACACTGAAGCTTTCTTT
CASSLTRAGNTEAFF
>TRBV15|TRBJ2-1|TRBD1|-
TGTGCCACCAGCAGAGGGGGCAGGGGGCAGGACAATGAGCAGTTCTTC
CATSRGGRGQDNEQFF
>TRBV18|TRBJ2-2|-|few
TGTGCCAGCTCACCTTCCCTTCGGGGTATCGGGGAGCTGTTTTTT
CASSPSLRGIGELFF
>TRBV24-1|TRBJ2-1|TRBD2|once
TGTGCCACCAGGGGGACTAGCGGGAGTAGTAATGAGCAGTTCTTC
CATRGTSGSSNEQFF
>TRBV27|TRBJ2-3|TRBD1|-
TGTGCCAGCAGCCAATATAAACAGGGGTGGGACACAGATACGCAGTATTTT
CASSQYKQGWDTDTQYF
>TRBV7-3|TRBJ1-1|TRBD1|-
TGTGCCAGCAGCTTAACATGGGACAGGGGGATAACCAACACTGAAGCTTTCTTT
CASSLTWDRGITNTEAFF
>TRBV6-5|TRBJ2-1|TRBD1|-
TGTGCCAGCAGGACAGGGGACAATGAGCAGTTCTTC
CASRTGDNEQFF
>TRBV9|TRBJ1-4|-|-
TGTGCCAGCAGCGTAGGAGGAGTCGGCTTAGAAAAACTGTTTTTT
CASSVGGVGLEKLFF
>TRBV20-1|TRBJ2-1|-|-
TGCAGTGCTAGTCAGACTAGCTCCTACAATGAGCAGTTCTTC
CSASQTSSYNEQFF
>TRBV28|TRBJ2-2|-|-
TGTGCCAGCAGTTACGGGGGATACACCGGGGAGCTGTTTTTT
CASSYGGYTGELFF
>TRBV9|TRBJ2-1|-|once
TGTGCCAGCAGCGCACAGGGCCGGGTGGGCAATGAGCAGTTCTTC
CASSAQGRVGNEQFF
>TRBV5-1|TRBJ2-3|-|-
TGCGCCAGCAGCAAAGCGGAGTGGGGCACAGATACGCAGTATTTT
CASSKAEWGTDTQYF
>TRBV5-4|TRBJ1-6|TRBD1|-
TGTGCCAGCAGCTTGGGGACAGGAATGAATAATTCACCCCTCCACTTT
CASSLGTGMNNSPLHF
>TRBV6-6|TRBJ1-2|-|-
TGTGCCAGCAGGGAGACGGGGTTCGACTATGGCTACACCTTC
CASRETGFDYGYTF
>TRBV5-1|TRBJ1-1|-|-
TGCGCCAGCAGGGACAGCCTTGGAGCTTTCTTT
CASRDSLGAFF
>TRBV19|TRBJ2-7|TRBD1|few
TGTGCCAGTAGTACCCGGGACAGGGTGAACGAGCAGTACTTC
CASSTRDRVNEQYF
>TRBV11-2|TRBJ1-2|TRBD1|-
TGTGCCAGCAGTCTTGGGACAGCGATAGCTAACTATGGCTACACCTTC
CASSLGTAIANYGYTF
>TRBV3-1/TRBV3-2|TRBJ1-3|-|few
TGTGCCAGCAGCCAGGGCCCCCCTGGAAACACCATATATTTT
CASSQGPPGNTIYF
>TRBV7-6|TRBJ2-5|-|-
TGTGCCAGCAGCTTATCGGAAGAGACCCAGTACTTC
CASSLSEETQYF
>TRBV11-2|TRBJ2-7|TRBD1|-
TGTGCCAGCAGCTCCGGACAGGTGAACAACGAGCAGTACTTC
CASSSGQVNNEQYF
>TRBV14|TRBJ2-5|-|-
TGTGCCAGCAGCCAAAACGCGAAAGAGACCCAGTACTTC
CASSQNAKETQYF
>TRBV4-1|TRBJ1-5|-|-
TGCGCCAGCAGCCAAGATCTGGCGGGGGAGCAGCCCCAGCATTTT
CASSQDLAGEQPQHF
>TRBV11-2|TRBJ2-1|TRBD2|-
TGTGCCAGCAGCCCTAGCGGGAATGAGCAGTTCTTC
CASSPSGNEQFF
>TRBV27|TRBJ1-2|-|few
TGTGCCAGCAGGCAGGGTAACTATGGCTACACCTTC
CASRQGNYGYTF
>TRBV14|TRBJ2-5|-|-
TGTGCCAGCAGCCAAGTTTTCACAGGGTCAGAGACCCAGTACTTC
CASSQVFTGSETQYF
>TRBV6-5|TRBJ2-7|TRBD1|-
TGTGCCAGCAGCGACAGGGGACGAATCTACGAGCAGTACTTC
CASSDRGRIYEQYF
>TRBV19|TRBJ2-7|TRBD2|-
TGTGCCAGTAGCCCGACTAGCGGGGGCTTCGAGCAGTACTTC
CASSPTSGGFEQYF
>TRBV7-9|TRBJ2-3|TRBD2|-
TGTGCCAGCAGCTTAGTCCTAGCGGGGGGCGGAGATACGCAGTATTTT
CASSLVLAGGGDTQYF
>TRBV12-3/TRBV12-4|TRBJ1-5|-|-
TGTGCCAGCAGTTTTGGAGGCAATCAGCCCCAGCATTTT
CASSFGGNQPQHF
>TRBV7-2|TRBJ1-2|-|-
TGTGCCAGCAGCTTAGTGGGCAGGATAGCTAACTATGGCTACACCTTC
CASSLVGRIANYGYTF
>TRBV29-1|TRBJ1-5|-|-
TGCAGCGTCTCGGGGGACAATCAGCCCCAGCATTTT
CSVSGDNQPQHF